Detailed here is one T cell receptor (beta chain). Its antigen is undetermined. These data originate in a study of T cells after yellow fever vaccination. Overall study context: Some fractions had low cell numbers, and these were prepared with SMART-Seq v4 Ultra Low Input. Broader study findings: Primary-vaccination clones mostly resurfaced post-booster (approximately 96% CD4, approximately 90% CD8). The presence of abundant clonotypes contaminating from the bulk population was possible in FACS-sorted repertoires. Some clonotypes, a small share, were shared between CD4 and CD8 compartments.

From the 5' RACE reads, TCRdb called clonotypes with MiXCR, one entry per CDR3 protein. The sample contains fewer than 450,000 distinct CDR3 sequences, around 10% of which appear only once. Trimming cost V 0 bases and J 1 base, with 13 bases left between them. The germline V gene encodes CDR1 SGHRS and CDR2 YFSETQ. This CDR3 is built from 16 residues. The chain links TRBV5-1 to TRBJ2-5; D is uncertain. The specimen comprised PBMCs, sampled on the day of the first yellow fever vaccination. This TCR came from a man aged 18 to 30 who received the YFV17D yellow fever vaccine. This CDR3 reads CASSLEDRATQETQYF. The CDR3 DNA is TGCGCCAGCAGCTTGGAGGATAGGGCCACCCAAGAGACCCAGTACTTC. The full variable domain, rest sourced from reference TRBV5-1 and TRBJ2-5, is KAGVTQTPRYLIKTRGQQVTLSCSPISGHRSVSWYQQTPGQGLQFLFEYFSETQRNKGNFPGRFSGRQFSNSRSEMNVSTLELGDSALYLCASSLEDRATQETQYFGPGTRLLVL.